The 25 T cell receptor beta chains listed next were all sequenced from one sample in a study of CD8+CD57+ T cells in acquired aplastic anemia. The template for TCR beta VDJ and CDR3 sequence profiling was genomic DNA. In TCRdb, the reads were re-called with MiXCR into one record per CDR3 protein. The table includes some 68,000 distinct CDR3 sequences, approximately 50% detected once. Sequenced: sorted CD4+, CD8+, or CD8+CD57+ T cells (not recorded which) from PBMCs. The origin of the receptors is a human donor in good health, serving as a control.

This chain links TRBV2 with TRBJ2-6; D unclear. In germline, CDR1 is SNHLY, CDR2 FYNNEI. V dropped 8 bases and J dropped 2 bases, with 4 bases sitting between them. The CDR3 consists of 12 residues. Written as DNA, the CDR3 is TGTGCCAGCCGTGCTGGGGCCAACGTCCTGACTTTC. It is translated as CASRAGANVLTF.

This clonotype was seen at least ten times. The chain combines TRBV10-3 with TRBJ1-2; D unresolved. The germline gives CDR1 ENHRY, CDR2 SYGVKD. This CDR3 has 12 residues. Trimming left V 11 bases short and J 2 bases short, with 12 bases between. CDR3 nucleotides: TGTGCCGTTATGGACGGGAACTATGGCTACACCTTC. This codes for CAVMDGNYGYTF.

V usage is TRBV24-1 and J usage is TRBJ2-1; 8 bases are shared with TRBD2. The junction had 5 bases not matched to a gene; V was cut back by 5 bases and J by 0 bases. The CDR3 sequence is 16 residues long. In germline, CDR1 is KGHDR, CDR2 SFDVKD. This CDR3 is CATSGERGSSYNEQFF. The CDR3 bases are TGTGCCACCAGTGGCGAGCGGGGGAGCTCCTACAATGAGCAGTTCTTC.

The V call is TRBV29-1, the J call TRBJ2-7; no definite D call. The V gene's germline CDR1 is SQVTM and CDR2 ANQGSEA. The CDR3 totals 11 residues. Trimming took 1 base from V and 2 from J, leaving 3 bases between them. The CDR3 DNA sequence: TGCAGCGTTGAAGTCGCCTACGAGCAGTACTTC. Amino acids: CSVEVAYEQYF.

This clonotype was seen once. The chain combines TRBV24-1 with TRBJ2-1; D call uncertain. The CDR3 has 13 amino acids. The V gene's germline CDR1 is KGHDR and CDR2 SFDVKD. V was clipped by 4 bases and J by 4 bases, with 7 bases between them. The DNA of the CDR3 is TGTGCCACCAGTGAAGCAAATTACAATGAGCAGTTCTTC. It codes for CATSEANYNEQFF.

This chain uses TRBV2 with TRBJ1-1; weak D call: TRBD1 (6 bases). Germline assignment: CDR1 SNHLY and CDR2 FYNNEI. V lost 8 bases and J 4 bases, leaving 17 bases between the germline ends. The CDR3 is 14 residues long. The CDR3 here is CASLPTGLSTEAFF. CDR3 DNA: TGTGCCAGCCTCCCCACAGGGCTGAGCACTGAAGCTTTCTTT.

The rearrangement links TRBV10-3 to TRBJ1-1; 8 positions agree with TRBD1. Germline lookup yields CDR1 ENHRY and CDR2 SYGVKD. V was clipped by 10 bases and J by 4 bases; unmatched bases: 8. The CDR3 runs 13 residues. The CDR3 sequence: CATEDRASTEAFF. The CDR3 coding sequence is TGTGCCACTGAGGACAGGGCCAGCACTGAAGCTTTCTTT.

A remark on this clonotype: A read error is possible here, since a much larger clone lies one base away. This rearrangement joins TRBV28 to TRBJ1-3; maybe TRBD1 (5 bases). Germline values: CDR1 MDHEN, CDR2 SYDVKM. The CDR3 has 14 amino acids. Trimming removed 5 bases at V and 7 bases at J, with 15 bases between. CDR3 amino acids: CASSGSGRGNTIYF. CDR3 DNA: TGTGCCAGCAGTGGATCGGGACGGGGGAACACCATATATTTT.

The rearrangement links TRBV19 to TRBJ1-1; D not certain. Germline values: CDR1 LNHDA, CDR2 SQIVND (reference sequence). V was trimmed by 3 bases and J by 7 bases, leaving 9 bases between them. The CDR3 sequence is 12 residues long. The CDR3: CASSMVGLEAFF. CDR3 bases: TGTGCCAGTAGTATGGTTGGGCTTGAAGCTTTCTTT.

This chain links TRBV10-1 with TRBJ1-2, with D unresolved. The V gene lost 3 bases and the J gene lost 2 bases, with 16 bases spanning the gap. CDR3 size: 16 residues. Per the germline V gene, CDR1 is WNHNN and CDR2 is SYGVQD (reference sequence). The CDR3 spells CASSELHVRPNYGYTF. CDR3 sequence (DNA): TGCGCCAGCAGTGAATTACACGTTAGACCAAACTATGGCTACACCTTC.

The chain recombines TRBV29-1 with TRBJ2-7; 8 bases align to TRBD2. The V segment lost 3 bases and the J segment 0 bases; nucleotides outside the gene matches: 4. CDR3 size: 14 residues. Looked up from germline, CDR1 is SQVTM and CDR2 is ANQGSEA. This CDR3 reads CSVERGDSSYEQYF. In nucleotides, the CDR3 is TGCAGCGTTGAGCGGGGGGACTCCTCCTACGAGCAGTACTTC.

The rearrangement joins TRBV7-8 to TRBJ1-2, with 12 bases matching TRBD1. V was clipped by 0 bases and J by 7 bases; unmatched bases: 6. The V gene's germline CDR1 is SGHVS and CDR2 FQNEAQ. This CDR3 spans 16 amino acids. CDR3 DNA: TGTGCCAGCAGCTTAGCTTCGGCGGGACAGGGGGCTGGCTACACCTTC. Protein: CASSLASAGQGAGYTF.

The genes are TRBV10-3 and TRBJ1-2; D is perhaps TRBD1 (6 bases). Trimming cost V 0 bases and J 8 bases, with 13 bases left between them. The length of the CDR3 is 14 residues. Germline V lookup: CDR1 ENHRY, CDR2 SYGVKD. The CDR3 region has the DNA TGTGCCATCAGTGAGTCTCGGAAGGGGGAAGGCTACACCTTC. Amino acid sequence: CAISESRKGEGYTF.

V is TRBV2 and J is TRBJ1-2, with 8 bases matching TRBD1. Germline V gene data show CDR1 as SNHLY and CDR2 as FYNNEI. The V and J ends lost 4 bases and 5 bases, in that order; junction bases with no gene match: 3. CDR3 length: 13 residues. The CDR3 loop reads CASSGQGTYGYTF. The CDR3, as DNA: TGTGCCAGCAGTGGACAGGGGACTTATGGCTACACCTTC. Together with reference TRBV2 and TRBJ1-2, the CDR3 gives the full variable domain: EPEVTQTPSHQVTQMGQEVILRCVPISNHLYFYWYRQILGQKVEFLVSFYNNEISEKSEIFDDQFSVERPDGSNFTLKIRSTKLEDSAMYFCASSGQGTYGYTFGSGTRLTVV.

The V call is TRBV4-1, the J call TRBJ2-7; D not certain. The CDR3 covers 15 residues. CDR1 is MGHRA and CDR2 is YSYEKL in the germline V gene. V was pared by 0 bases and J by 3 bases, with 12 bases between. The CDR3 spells CASSQDRSRHYEQYF. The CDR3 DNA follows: TGCGCCAGCAGCCAAGACAGGTCCAGGCACTACGAGCAGTACTTC.

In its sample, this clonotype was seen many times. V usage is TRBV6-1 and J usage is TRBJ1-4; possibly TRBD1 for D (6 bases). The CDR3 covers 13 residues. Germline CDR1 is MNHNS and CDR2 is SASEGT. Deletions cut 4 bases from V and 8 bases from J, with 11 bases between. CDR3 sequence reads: CASSGGAAEKLFF. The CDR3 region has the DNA TGTGCCAGCAGTGGGGGGGCTGCGGAAAAACTGTTTTTT.

In DNA form, the CDR3 reads TGTGCCAGCAGCGGGGTAGCGGGATACAATGAGCAGTTCTTC. It encodes CASSGVAGYNEQFF. This sequence joins TRBV11-1 and TRBJ2-1; 8 bases align to TRBD2. CDR1 and CDR2 from the germline V gene are SGHAT and FQDESV (reference sequence). CDR3 length: 14 amino acids. V gave up 5 bases and J gave up 4 bases; unmatched junction bases: 4.

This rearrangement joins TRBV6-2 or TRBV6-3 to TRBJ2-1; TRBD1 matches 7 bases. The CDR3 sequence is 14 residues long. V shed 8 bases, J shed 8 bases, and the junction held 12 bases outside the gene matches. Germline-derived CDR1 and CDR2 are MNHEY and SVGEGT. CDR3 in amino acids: CASDTRDSRDEQFF. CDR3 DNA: TGTGCCAGCGACACCCGGGACAGTCGGGATGAGCAGTTCTTC.

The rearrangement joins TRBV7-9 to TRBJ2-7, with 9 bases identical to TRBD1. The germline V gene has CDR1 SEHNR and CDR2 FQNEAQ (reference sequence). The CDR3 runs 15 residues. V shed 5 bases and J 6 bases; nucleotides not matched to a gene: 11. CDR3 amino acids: CASSDSGTGRSEQYF. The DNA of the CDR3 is TGTGCCAGCAGCGACTCCGGGACAGGGAGGTCCGAGCAGTACTTC.

DNA of the CDR3: TGTGCCAGCAGCCCGACTGAAAATAGCAATCAGCCCCAGCATTTT. Protein sequence: CASSPTENSNQPQHF. This chain uses TRBV2 with TRBJ1-5; no clear D. Germline CDR1 and CDR2: SNHLY and FYNNEI. Trimming shortened V by 6 bases and J by 0 bases, and 12 bases separated the two germline ends. The CDR3 is 15 amino acids.

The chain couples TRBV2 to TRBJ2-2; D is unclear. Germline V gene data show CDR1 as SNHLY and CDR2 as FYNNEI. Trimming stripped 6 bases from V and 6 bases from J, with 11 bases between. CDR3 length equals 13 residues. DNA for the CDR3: TGTGCCAGCAGCGGCGACCGTCCCGGGGAGCTGTTTTTT. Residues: CASSGDRPGELFF.

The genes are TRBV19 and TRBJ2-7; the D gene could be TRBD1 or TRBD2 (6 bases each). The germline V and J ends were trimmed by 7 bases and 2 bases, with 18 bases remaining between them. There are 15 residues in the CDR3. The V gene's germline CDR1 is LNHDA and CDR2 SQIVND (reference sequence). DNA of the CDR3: TGTGCCAGTAAACGGGGGCCAGAAGATCCCTACGAGCAGTACTTC. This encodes CASKRGPEDPYEQYF.

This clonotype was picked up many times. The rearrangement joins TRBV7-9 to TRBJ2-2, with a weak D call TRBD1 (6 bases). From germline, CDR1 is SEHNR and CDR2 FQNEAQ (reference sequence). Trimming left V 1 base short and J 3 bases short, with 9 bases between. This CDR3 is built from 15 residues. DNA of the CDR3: TGTGCCAGCAGCTTAGTCCAGGGGCACACCGGGGAGCTGTTTTTT. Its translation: CASSLVQGHTGELFF.

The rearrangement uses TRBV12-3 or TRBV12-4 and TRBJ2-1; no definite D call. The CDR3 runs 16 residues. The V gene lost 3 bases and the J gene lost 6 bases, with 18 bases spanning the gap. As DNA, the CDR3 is TGTGCCAGCAGTTTCTTTCTAGTAAAGACCTGCAATGAGCAGTTCTTC. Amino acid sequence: CASSFFLVKTCNEQFF.

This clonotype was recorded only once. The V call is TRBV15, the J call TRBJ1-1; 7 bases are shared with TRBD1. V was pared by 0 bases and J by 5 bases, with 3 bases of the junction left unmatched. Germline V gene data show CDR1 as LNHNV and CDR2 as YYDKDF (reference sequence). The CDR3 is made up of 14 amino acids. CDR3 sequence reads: CATSRDRGRTEAFF. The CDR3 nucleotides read TGTGCCACCAGCAGAGACAGGGGGAGGACTGAAGCTTTCTTT.